The clone carrying this T cell receptor (beta chain) was observed at least ten times. Its antigen is not known. The sample is drawn from a study of metastatic and nonmetastatic thyroid tumors. Study overall: Thyroid patients, malignant and benign, had repertoires compared across blood and tumor or nodule tissue.

Source study methods: A papillary thyroid cancer distant-metastasis classifier was built from CDR3 differences across clinicopathological groups. TCRdb redid the clone calls on the PCR reads using MiXCR. The V and J calls, along with clone size, are taken from TCRdb and not from the paper's own processing. The data show about 69,000 clones, around 14% seen once. No patient received treatment before thyroid surgery. Study conclusions and caveats: Within blood and tumor, benign nodules reportedly had significantly lower TCR beta diversity than malignant thyroid tumors did.

Germline V lookup: CDR1 MNHNS, CDR2 SASEGT. The CDR3 contains 15 residues. Germline trimming cut 6 bases from V and 7 bases from J; bases unmatched to any gene: 6. Sample: blood. The sequence derives from a male donor with papillary thyroid cancer or a benign thyroid nodule (not recorded which). Some clones in this sample may be carry-over from other donors' samples. The rearrangement uses TRBV6-1 and TRBJ2-1, with 13 bases lining up with TRBD2. DNA of the CDR3: TGTGCCAGCAGGCGGACTAGCGGGAGTAAGAATGAGCAGTTCTTC. This encodes CASRRTSGSKNEQFF.